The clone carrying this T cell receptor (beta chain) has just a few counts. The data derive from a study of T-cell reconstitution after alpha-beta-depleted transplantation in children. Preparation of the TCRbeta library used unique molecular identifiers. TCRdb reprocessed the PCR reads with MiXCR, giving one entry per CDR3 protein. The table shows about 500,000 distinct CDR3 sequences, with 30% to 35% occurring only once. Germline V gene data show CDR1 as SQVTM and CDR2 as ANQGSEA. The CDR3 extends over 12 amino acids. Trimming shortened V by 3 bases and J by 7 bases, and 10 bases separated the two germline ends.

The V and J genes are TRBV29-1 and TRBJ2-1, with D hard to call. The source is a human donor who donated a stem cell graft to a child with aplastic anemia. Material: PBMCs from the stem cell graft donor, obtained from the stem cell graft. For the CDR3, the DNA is TGCAGCGTTGAGCCTGCCTCAAATGAGCAGTTCTTC. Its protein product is CSVEPASNEQFF.